The rows below give T cell receptor beta chains drawn from one sample of a study of cytomegalovirus exposure and HLA in healthy donors. TCRdb's table, derived via immunoSEQ multiplex PCR, lists solely in-frame clones and lacks some. The repertoire holds roughly 180,000 clones, with more than 80% as singletons. The sequenced sample was PBMCs. The receptor source for this set is a male donor in good health and CMV-seronegative. The CDR3 runs from the conserved cysteine through the conserved F or W. Fields, in order: clone size, J gene, V gene, D gene, CDR3 length, CDR3 protein, CDR3 DNA. The D gene is left open where the match is weak. The listing skips clone size in some rows; elsewhere it reads once, few, many or a size class.

size: few; J: TRBJ1-2; V: TRBV15; D: .; length: 15; CDR3: CATSRDQGKAYGYTF; DNA: TGTGCCACCAGCAGAGATCAGGGGAAGGCCTATGGCTACACCTTC
size: .; J: TRBJ2-3; V: TRBV7-6; D: .; length: 13; CDR3: CASSLEGGATQYF; DNA: TGTGCCAGCAGCTTAGAGGGAGGCGCTACGCAGTATTTT
size: .; J: TRBJ2-1; V: TRBV7-6; D: .; length: 12; CDR3: CASSLRQLGQFF; DNA: TGTGCCAGCAGCTTAAGACAGTTAGGGCAGTTCTTC
size: few; J: TRBJ1-1; V: TRBV5-1; D: .; length: 11; CDR3: CASSFNRSAFF; DNA: TGCGCCAGCAGCTTTAACAGGTCAGCTTTCTTT
size: .; J: TRBJ2-3; V: TRBV5-6; D: .; length: 17; CDR3: CASSLFGGSGGTDTQYF; DNA: TGTGCCAGCAGCCTATTCGGGGGTAGCGGAGGGACAGATACGCAGTATTTT
size: .; J: TRBJ1-1; V: TRBV28; D: .; length: 14; CDR3: CASSPGTFTREAFF; DNA: TGTGCCAGCAGCCCGGGGACATTTACTCGAGAAGCTTTCTTT
size: .; J: TRBJ1-2; V: TRBV29-1; D: .; length: 13; CDR3: CSVDAGAGYGYTF; DNA: TGCAGCGTTGACGCAGGGGCTGGGTATGGCTACACCTTC
size: once; J: TRBJ2-1; V: TRBV11-2; D: .; length: 14; CDR3: CASSLDLTSGLRFF; DNA: TGTGCCAGCAGCTTAGATCTGACTAGTGGCCTTCGGTTCTTC
size: .; J: TRBJ1-2; V: TRBV19; D: TRBD1; length: 15; CDR3: CASSGMTGFPYGYTF; DNA: TGTGCCAGTAGTGGGATGACAGGGTTCCCCTATGGCTACACCTTC
size: .; J: TRBJ2-7; V: TRBV30; D: .; length: 17; CDR3: CAWSTPRGSGAIYEQYF; DNA: TGTGCCTGGAGTACCCCGCGAGGGTCAGGGGCAATCTACGAGCAGTACTTC
size: .; J: TRBJ2-2; V: TRBV27; D: TRBD2; length: 16; CDR3: CASSLAGGPNTGELFF; DNA: TGTGCCAGCAGTCTAGCGGGAGGGCCGAACACCGGGGAGCTGTTTTTT
size: .; J: TRBJ1-4; V: TRBV15; D: TRBD1; length: 14; CDR3: CATSRQGADEKLFF; DNA: TGTGCCACCAGCAGACAGGGGGCTGATGAAAAACTGTTTTTT
size: .; J: TRBJ2-5; V: TRBV4-3; D: .; length: 15; CDR3: CASSLENRAQETQYF; DNA: TGCGCCAGCAGCCTAGAAAACAGGGCGCAAGAGACCCAGTACTTC
size: .; J: TRBJ1-5; V: TRBV19; D: TRBD1; length: 17; CDR3: CASSSLRQGQGGQPQHF; DNA: TGTGCCAGTAGTTCACTACGGCAGGGACAGGGAGGCCAGCCCCAGCATTTT
size: .; J: TRBJ2-6; V: TRBV5-1; D: .; length: 16; CDR3: CASSREQGTGANVLTF; DNA: TGCGCCAGCAGCCGGGAACAGGGTACCGGGGCCAACGTCCTGACTTTC
size: few; J: TRBJ2-7; V: TRBV5-1; D: .; length: 15; CDR3: CASSFISSATYEQYF; DNA: TGCGCCAGCAGCTTTATTTCTAGCGCAACCTACGAGCAGTACTTC
size: .; J: TRBJ1-2; V: TRBV6-5; D: .; length: 13; CDR3: CASSSLGGYGYTF; DNA: TGTGCCAGCAGCAGCCTCGGGGGCTATGGCTACACCTTC
size: .; J: TRBJ2-1; V: TRBV27; D: .; length: 16; CDR3: CASSFRATSSYNEQFF; DNA: TGTGCCAGCAGTTTCAGGGCTACGTCATCCTACAATGAGCAGTTCTTC
size: .; J: TRBJ2-7; V: TRBV2; D: .; length: 12; CDR3: CASSGTPYEQYF; DNA: TGTGCCAGCAGTGGGACACCCTACGAGCAGTACTTC
size: .; J: TRBJ1-1; V: TRBV30; D: TRBD1; length: 15; CDR3: CAWSEGQGANTEAFF; DNA: TGTGCCTGGAGTGAAGGACAGGGGGCGAACACTGAAGCTTTCTTT
size: .; J: TRBJ2-7; V: TRBV7-6; D: TRBD1; length: 14; CDR3: CASSLRQGPYEQYF; DNA: TGTGCCAGCAGCTTAAGACAGGGTCCGTACGAGCAGTACTTC
size: .; J: TRBJ2-5; V: TRBV28; D: TRBD2; length: 15; CDR3: CASSLSGGSLKTQYF; DNA: TGTGCCAGCAGTTTGAGCGGGGGGTCCTTGAAGACCCAGTACTTC
size: .; J: TRBJ2-1; V: TRBV27; D: .; length: 15; CDR3: CASSLAWAGYNEQFF; DNA: TGTGCCAGCAGCCTAGCTTGGGCGGGGTACAATGAGCAGTTCTTC
size: .; J: TRBJ1-5; V: TRBV5-8; D: .; length: 15; CDR3: CASTDLGRNNQPQHF; DNA: TGTGCCAGCACCGATCTGGGCCGGAACAATCAGCCCCAGCATTTT
size: .; J: TRBJ2-3; V: TRBV28; D: TRBD2; length: 15; CDR3: CASSTSGSGTDTQYF; DNA: TGTGCCAGCAGCACGAGCGGGAGCGGCACAGATACGCAGTATTTT
size: .; J: TRBJ2-7; V: TRBV6-4; D: TRBD2; length: 17; CDR3: CASRHRTSGREWGEQYF; DNA: TGTGCCAGCAGGCACAGGACTAGCGGGAGGGAATGGGGCGAGCAGTACTTC
size: .; J: TRBJ1-5; V: TRBV27; D: .; length: 14; CDR3: CASRERAGNQPQHF; DNA: TGTGCCAGCCGGGAAAGAGCTGGCAATCAGCCCCAGCATTTT
size: .; J: TRBJ2-2; V: TRBV7-2; D: TRBD2; length: 18; CDR3: CASSLEVTSGTNTGELFF; DNA: TGTGCCAGCAGCTTAGAAGTGACTAGCGGGACAAACACCGGGGAGCTGTTTTTT
size: .; J: TRBJ1-2; V: TRBV6-5; D: .; length: 14; CDR3: CASRRQVMNYGYPF; DNA: TGTGCCAGCAGAAGACAGGTTATGAACTATGGCTACCCCTTC
size: .; J: TRBJ2-7; V: TRBV14; D: .; length: 15; CDR3: CASSRGDRVGYEQYF; DNA: TGTGCCAGCAGCCGTGGTGACAGAGTGGGGTACGAGCAGTACTTC
size: .; J: TRBJ1-6; V: TRBV5-1; D: TRBD1; length: 16; CDR3: CASSPMTGGGNSPLHF; DNA: TGCGCCAGCAGCCCTATGACAGGGGGCGGTAATTCACCCCTCCACTTT
size: .; J: TRBJ2-1; V: TRBV7-2; D: TRBD2; length: 15; CDR3: CASRGRTSGYNEQFF; DNA: TGTGCCAGCCGCGGGAGGACTAGCGGATACAATGAGCAGTTCTTC
size: .; J: TRBJ2-7; V: TRBV28; D: TRBD1; length: 15; CDR3: CASSRTGGVSYEQYF; DNA: TGTGCCAGCAGTCGGACAGGGGGGGTCTCCTACGAGCAGTACTTC
size: .; J: TRBJ2-7; V: TRBV7-8; D: .; length: 19; CDR3: CASSLALRGPGRGVYEQYF; DNA: TGTGCCAGCAGCTTAGCGTTGAGGGGCCCAGGGCGGGGAGTCTACGAGCAGTACTTC
size: .; J: TRBJ2-1; V: TRBV18; D: TRBD2; length: 18; CDR3: CASSPPIATSGRINEQFF; DNA: TGTGCCAGCTCACCACCGATAGCCACTAGCGGGAGAATCAATGAGCAGTTCTTC
size: .; J: TRBJ2-3; V: TRBV28; D: TRBD1; length: 16; CDR3: CASSLYGTGGMDTQYF; DNA: TGTGCCAGCAGTTTGTACGGGACAGGGGGTATGGATACGCAGTATTTT
size: .; J: TRBJ2-5; V: TRBV7-2; D: TRBD2; length: 16; CDR3: CASSETSGGAEETQYF; DNA: TGTGCCAGCAGCGAGACTAGCGGGGGGGCGGAGGAGACCCAGTACTTC
size: .; J: TRBJ2-5; V: TRBV7-6; D: .; length: 13; CDR3: CASSLRRGETQYF; DNA: TGTGCCAGCAGCTTACGCAGGGGTGAGACCCAGTACTTC
size: .; J: TRBJ2-1; V: TRBV9; D: .; length: 13; CDR3: CASNPGGYNEQFF; DNA: TGTGCCAGCAACCCCGGAGGCTACAATGAGCAGTTCTTC
size: .; J: TRBJ2-5; V: TRBV11-2; D: .; length: 14; CDR3: CASSLGAGGETQYF; DNA: TGTGCCAGCAGCTTAGGGGCAGGTGGAGAGACCCAGTACTTC
size: .; J: TRBJ2-7; V: TRBV7-2; D: TRBD2; length: 15; CDR3: CASSHRAGDLYEQYF; DNA: TGTGCCAGCAGCCACAGAGCGGGAGATCTCTACGAGCAGTACTTC
size: .; J: TRBJ1-2; V: TRBV6-5; D: .; length: 13; CDR3: CASSYGSGYGYTF; DNA: TGTGCCAGCAGTTACGGTTCCGGGTATGGCTACACCTTC
size: .; J: TRBJ2-3; V: TRBV10-3; D: .; length: 14; CDR3: CAISATGITDTQYF; DNA: TGTGCCATCAGTGCGACGGGGATCACAGATACGCAGTATTTT
size: .; J: TRBJ1-4; V: TRBV5-1; D: TRBD1; length: 15; CDR3: CASSGAGTGYEKLFF; DNA: TGCGCCAGCAGCGGAGCCGGGACAGGGTATGAAAAACTGTTTTTT
size: .; J: TRBJ2-3; V: TRBV9; D: TRBD2; length: 16; CDR3: CASSVGLAGNTDTQYF; DNA: TGTGCCAGCAGCGTAGGACTAGCGGGAAACACAGATACGCAGTATTTT
size: .; J: TRBJ1-2; V: TRBV9; D: .; length: 14; CDR3: CASSGEVAGVGYTF; DNA: TGTGCCAGCAGCGGAGAAGTGGCAGGGGTTGGCTACACCTTC
size: .; J: TRBJ2-3; V: TRBV7-9; D: .; length: 15; CDR3: CASRRPGPGADTQYF; DNA: TGTGCCAGCAGACGTCCAGGGCCGGGGGCAGATACGCAGTATTTT
size: .; J: TRBJ2-1; V: TRBV7-3; D: TRBD2; length: 14; CDR3: CASSLLAGDGEQFF; DNA: TGTGCCAGCAGCTTATTAGCGGGAGACGGTGAGCAGTTCTTC
size: .; J: TRBJ2-7; V: TRBV4-3; D: TRBD2; length: 21; CDR3: CASSPNPPGLAGGPSSYEQYF; DNA: TGCGCCAGCAGCCCCAACCCCCCTGGACTAGCGGGAGGCCCGAGCTCCTACGAGCAGTACTTC
size: .; J: TRBJ2-2; V: TRBV28; D: TRBD2; length: 16; CDR3: CASRELASPETGELFF; DNA: TGTGCCAGCAGGGAACTAGCGAGCCCAGAAACCGGGGAGCTGTTTTTT
size: .; J: TRBJ2-2; V: TRBV29-1; D: .; length: 17; CDR3: CSVVGWPGQSNTGELFF; DNA: TGCAGCGTTGTGGGTTGGCCGGGACAATCGAACACCGGGGAGCTGTTTTTT